This TCR beta chain was documented in a study of T-cell memory formation after mild COVID-19 (dated by TCRdb to about 2021). Regarding the complete study: TCR sequence clusters from the two donors were found to be largely donor specific. In two donors, T-cell clones that expanded and contracted after mild COVID-19 were tracked by sequencing TCRalpha and TCRbeta repertoires over time. Two young, previously healthy adult volunteers, one female and one male, were included in the cohort.

General study outcomes and caveats: The second-wave clones that peaked on day 37 were not confirmed to be SARS-CoV-2 specific. Clones that contracted from day 15 to 85 showed balanced CD4/CD8 phenotypes, whereas a second wave of clones that expanded from day 15 to 37 leaned towards CD4+. The study included only a couple of mild cases, and larger cohorts that include severe cases with pre-infection samples were judged to be necessary. Some responding clones were detected in pre-infection memory, which suggested that pre-existing cross-reactive memory T cells had joined the SARS-CoV-2 response. Contracting CD4+ clones turned up mainly in the CM and EM memory subsets, whereas EMRA was where CD8+ clones were enriched.

Trimming costs V 3 bases and J 3 bases, and their ends lie 13 bases apart. Including cysteine and phenylalanine, the CDR3 has 15 amino acids. CDR3 DNA is the only sequence kept; it has 45 bases, read in frame from the first base. The reads were generated on an Illumina NovaSeq 6000. cDNA libraries for TCRalpha and TCRbeta were prepared by 5'RACE using constant-segment primers, with sample barcodes and unique molecular identifiers added. Trizol reagent was used to extract RNA from every sample. Amplification of the libraries took two PCR steps, and the second step added a second sample barcode plus Illumina TruSeq adapters. Libraries were sequenced on an Illumina NovaSeq with 2 x 150 bp paired-end reads. As for the authors' bioinformatics: The reads were demultiplexed and collapsed into UMI-guided consensus sequences using migec v1.2.7. Using mixcr v2.1.11, UMI consensuses were aligned to TRA and TRB V and J templates and then assembled into clonotypes. Clonotypes were classified as expanded or contracted when called significant by both edgeR and NoisET, with noise models trained on biological replicates. edgeR calls used a false discovery rate-adjusted p below 0.01 and a log2 fold-change threshold of 1. As an exploratory analysis of dynamics, max-normalized trajectories of the 1000 most abundant clonotypes were examined with PCA combined with hierarchical clustering. Separately sequenced CD4+ and CD8+ repertoires were used to assign a CD4 or CD8 phenotype to each responding clone. TCRdb reprocessed the public reads (quality trimming at Q25 with fastp, clone calling with MiXCR) and kept in-frame beta chains. Here each entry gathers all rows of one CDR3 protein and keeps the most common genes and DNA. These V and J calls are TCRdb output, not the study's own analysis. The table for this sample lists 150,000 or so distinct CDR3 sequences; less than 40% of them were counted only once. Around 12% of the sample is in the top ten clones.

PBMCs were isolated by Ficoll-Paque density gradient centrifugation. On this clonotype itself: There is no known antigen for this receptor. Base quality data are lacking; no much larger clone is found one base away.

Sequencing was done on a sample of PBMCs or a T cell subset sorted from them (not recorded which). This sequence was found in an adult woman who had mild COVID-19 (a few samples of this study predate the infection). The sample titles of this study are shuffled in the database, so cell type and time point are left out; the donor was told from shared clones. The V and J segments used are TRBV12-3 or TRBV12-4 and TRBJ2-3; a confident D gene designation cannot be given. The DNA reads as follows: TGTGCCAGCAGTTTTAACTCCCCGGTTACAGATACGCAGTATTTT. This gives the protein CASSFNSPVTDTQYF.